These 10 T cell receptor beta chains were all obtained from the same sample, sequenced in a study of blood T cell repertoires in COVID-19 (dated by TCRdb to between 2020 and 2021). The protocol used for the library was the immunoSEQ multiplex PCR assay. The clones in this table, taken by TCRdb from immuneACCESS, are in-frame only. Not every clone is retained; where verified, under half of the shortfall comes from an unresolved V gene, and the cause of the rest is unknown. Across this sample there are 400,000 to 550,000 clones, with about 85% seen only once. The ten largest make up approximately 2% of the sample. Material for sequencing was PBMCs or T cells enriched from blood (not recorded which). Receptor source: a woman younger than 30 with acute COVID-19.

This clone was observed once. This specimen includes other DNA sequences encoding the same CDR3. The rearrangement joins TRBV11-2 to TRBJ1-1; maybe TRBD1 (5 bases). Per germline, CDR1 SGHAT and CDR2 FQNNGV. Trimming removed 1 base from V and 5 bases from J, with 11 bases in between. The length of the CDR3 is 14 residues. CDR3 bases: TGTGCCAGCAGCTTAGGGGCGGGGCGGACTGAAGCTTTCTTT. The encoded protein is CASSLGAGRTEAFF.

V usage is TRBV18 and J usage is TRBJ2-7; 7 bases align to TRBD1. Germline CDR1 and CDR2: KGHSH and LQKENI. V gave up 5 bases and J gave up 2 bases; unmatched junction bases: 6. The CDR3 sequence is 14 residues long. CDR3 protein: CASSAIGTAYEQYF. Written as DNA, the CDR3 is TGTGCCAGCTCAGCAATAGGGACAGCCTACGAGCAGTACTTC.

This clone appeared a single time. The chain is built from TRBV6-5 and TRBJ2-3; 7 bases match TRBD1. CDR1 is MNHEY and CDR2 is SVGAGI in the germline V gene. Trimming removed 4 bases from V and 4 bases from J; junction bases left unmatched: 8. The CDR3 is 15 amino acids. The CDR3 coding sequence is TGTGCCAGCAGTTTCACGAAGGGGGCGTCAGATACGCAGTATTTT. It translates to CASSFTKGASDTQYF.

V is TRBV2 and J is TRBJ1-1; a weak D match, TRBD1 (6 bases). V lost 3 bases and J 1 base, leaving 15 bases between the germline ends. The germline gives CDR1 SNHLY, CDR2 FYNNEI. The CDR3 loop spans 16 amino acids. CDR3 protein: CASSDDGQSWNTEAFF. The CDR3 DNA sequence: TGTGCCAGCAGTGATGATGGACAGAGCTGGAACACTGAAGCTTTCTTT.

CDR3 loop: CASSTDRTVGGYTF. In nucleotides, the CDR3 is TGTGCCAGTAGTACGGACAGGACCGTAGGCGGCTACACCTTC. The genes are TRBV19 and TRBJ1-2; 7 bases map to TRBD1. In germline, CDR1 is LNHDA, CDR2 SQIVND (reference sequence). This CDR3 spans 14 amino acids. With 4 bases clipped from V and 8 bases from J, the junction kept 10 bases outside the gene matches.

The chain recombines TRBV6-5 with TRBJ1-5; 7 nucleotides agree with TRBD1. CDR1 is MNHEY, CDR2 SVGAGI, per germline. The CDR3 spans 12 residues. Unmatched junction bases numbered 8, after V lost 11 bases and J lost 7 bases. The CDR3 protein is CAGHTGDQPQHF. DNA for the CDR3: TGTGCCGGGCATACAGGGGACCAGCCCCAGCATTTT.

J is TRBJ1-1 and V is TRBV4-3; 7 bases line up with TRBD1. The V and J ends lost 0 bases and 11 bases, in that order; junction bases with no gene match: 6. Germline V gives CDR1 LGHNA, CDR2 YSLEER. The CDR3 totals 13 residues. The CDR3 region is CASSQEIDRDAFF. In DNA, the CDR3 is TGCGCCAGCAGCCAAGAAATCGACAGGGATGCTTTCTTT.

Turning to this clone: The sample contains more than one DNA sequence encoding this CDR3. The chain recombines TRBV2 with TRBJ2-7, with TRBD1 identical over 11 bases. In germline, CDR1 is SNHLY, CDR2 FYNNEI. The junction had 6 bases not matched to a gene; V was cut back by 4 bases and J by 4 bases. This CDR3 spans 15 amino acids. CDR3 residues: CASSVGQGAPYEQYF. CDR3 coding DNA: TGTGCCAGCAGTGTTGGACAGGGGGCGCCGTACGAGCAGTACTTC.

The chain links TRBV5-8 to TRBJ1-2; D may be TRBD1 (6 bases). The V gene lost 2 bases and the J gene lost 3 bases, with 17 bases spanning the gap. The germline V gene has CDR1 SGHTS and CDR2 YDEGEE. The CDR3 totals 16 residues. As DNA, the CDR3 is TGTGCCAGCAGCTTAGGTTTGCTGGGGGCCGACTATGGCTACACCTTC. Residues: CASSLGLLGADYGYTF. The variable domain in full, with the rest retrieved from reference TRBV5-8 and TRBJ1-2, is EAGVTQSPTHLIKTRGQQATLRCSPISGHTSVYWYQQALGLGLQFLLWYDEGEERNRGNFPPRFSGRQFPNYSSELNVNALELEDSALYLCASSLGLLGADYGYTFGSGTRLTVV.

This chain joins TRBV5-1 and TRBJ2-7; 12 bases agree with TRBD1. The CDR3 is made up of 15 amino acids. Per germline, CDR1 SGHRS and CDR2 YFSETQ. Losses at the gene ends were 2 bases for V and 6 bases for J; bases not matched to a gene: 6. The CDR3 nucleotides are TGCGCCAGCAGCTTAACCGGGACAGGGGGCTTCGAGCAGTACTTC. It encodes CASSLTGTGGFEQYF.